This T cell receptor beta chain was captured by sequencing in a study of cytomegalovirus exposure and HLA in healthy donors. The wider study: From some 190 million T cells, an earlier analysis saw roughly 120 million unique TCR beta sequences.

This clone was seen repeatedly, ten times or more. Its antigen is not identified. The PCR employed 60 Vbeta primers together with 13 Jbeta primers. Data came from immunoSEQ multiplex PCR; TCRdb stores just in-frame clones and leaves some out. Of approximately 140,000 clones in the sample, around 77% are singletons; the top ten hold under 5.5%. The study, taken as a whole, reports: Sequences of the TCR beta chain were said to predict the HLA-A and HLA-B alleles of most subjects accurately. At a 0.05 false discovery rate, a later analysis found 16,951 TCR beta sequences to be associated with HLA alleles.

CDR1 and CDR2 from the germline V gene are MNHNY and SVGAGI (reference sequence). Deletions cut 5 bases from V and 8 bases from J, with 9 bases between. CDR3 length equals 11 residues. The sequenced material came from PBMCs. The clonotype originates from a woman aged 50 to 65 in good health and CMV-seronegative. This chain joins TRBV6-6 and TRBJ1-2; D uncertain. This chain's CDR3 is CASSPNWGYTF. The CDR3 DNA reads TGTGCCAGCAGTCCAAACTGGGGCTACACCTTC.